A few counts support the clone carrying this T cell receptor beta chain. The antigen is not known. The data originate from a study of T cell responses to AZD1222 COVID-19 vaccine. The J segment lost 5 bases and the V segment lost 1 base, leaving 8 bases of the junction unmatched. The CDR3 runs to 15 residues. Germline V gene sequence: CDR1 MNHNS, CDR2 SASEGT. Notes on the study in general: No repertoire was sampled before or during the peak T cell response, only after it.

Repertoires were generated with immunoSEQ multiplex PCR, while TCRdb's copy carries only in-frame clones and drops some. The table lists 82,000 or so clones, 90% of them singletons, with around 4.9% in the top ten. The chain has TRBV6-1 and TRBJ2-7; 7 bases are shared with TRBD1. This material consisted of peripheral blood, taken on day 0 of AZD1222 vaccination. This TCR derives from an adult in good health. The CDR3 sequence: CASSEEETGPNEQYF. CDR3 bases: TGTGCCAGCAGTGAAGAGGAGACAGGGCCAAACGAGCAGTACTTC.